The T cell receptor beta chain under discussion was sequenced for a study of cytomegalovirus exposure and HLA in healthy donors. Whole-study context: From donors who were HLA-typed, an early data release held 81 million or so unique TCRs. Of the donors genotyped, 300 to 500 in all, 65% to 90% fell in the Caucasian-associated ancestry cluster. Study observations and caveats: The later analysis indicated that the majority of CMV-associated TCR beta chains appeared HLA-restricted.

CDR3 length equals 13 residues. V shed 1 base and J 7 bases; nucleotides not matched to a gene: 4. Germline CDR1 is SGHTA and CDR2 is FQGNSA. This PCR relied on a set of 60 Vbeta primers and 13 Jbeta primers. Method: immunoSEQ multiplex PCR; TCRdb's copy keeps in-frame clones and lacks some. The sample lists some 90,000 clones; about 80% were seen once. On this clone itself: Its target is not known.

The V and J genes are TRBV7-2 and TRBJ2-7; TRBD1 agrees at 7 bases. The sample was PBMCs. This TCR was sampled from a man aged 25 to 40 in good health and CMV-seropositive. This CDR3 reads CASSLEGAREQYF. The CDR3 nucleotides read TGTGCCAGCAGCTTAGAGGGGGCGCGGGAGCAGTACTTC.